The clone carrying this TCR beta chain has at least ten counts. This entry comes from a study of regulatory T cells in long-lasting Graves disease. The time point denotes: newly diagnosed GD, antithyroid drugs for less than 3 months. Extracted PBMC RNA gave rise to the TCR library. With iRepertoire HTBI primers and Arm-PCR of CDR3 regions, TCR beta libraries were built. How the authors handled the data: Identified across the samples were approximately 60 TRBV segments and about 15 TRBJ segments. TCRdb re-called the multiplex PCR reads through MiXCR, storing one row per CDR3 protein. TCRdb, not the original authors, processed these V and J calls. The sample has 550,000 to 700,000 distinct CDR3 sequences; 15% to 20% are singletons. CDR3 length: 14 residues. Germline CDR1 reads GTSNPN; CDR2 reads SVGIG (reference sequence). The V and J ends lost 0 bases and 5 bases respectively, with 14 bases between them.

These same data were also listed under a study on T cells in Graves' hyperthyroidism and ophthalmopathy.

The genes are TRBV30 and TRBJ2-7, with D possibly matching TRBD2 (6 bases). The sample consisted of peripheral blood mononuclear cells (PBMCs), taken at new diagnosis, from a patient treated with antithyroid drugs. This sequence was found in a man between 18 and 29 years old with Graves disease. For the CDR3, the DNA is TGTGCCTGGAGTGTACCGGGAGTGAAAAACGAGCAGTACTTC. Its translation: CAWSVPGVKNEQYF.